The source of this TCR beta chain is a study of T cell repertoires in cytomegalovirus infection. TCRdb re-derived calls from the reads in MiXCR, one entry per CDR3 protein. The sample holds about 180,000 distinct CDR3 sequences, around an eighth seen once. The V end lost 6 bases, the J end lost 1 base, and 13 bases lay between the germline ends. This CDR3 spans 15 amino acids. Germline values: CDR1 MNHEY, CDR2 SMNVEV (reference sequence). The genes are TRBV27 and TRBJ1-5; the D is unclear. The sequence came from a human donor in good health (CMV status not recorded). Some clones in this sample may be carry-over from other donors' samples. The sequenced sample consisted of PBMCs. The CDR3 nucleotides are TGTGCCAGCAGACTCGCAGGCAACAGCAATCAGCCCCAGCATTTT. Translating gives CASRLAGNSNQPQHF.